These 12 T cell receptor beta chains share one sample of origin, sequenced in a study of cytomegalovirus exposure and HLA in healthy donors. Primers: 60 Vbeta forward and 13 Jbeta reverse. Measured with immunoSEQ multiplex PCR; TCRdb has only the in-frame clones, and not every one. The sample consists of fewer than 100,000 clones, around 77% of them appearing once. The source material was PBMCs. Receptors were obtained from a man in his forties in good health and CMV-seronegative.

The chain joins TRBV15 to TRBJ2-5; 7 bases line up with TRBD1. Looked up from germline, CDR1 is LNHNV and CDR2 is YYDKDF (reference sequence). J lost 4 bases, V lost 0 bases, and 5 bases had no gene match. This CDR3 is 15 amino acids long. CDR3 in amino acids: CATSRDIDRVETQYF. Here the CDR3 DNA reads TGTGCCACCAGCAGAGATATCGACAGGGTAGAGACCCAGTACTTC.

There are a few counts of this clone. The rearrangement uses TRBV5-5 and TRBJ2-3, with 10 bases that match TRBD1. The CDR3 extends over 18 amino acids. CDR1 and CDR2 (germline): SGHKS, YYEKEE (reference sequence). The V gene end was trimmed by 1 base and the J gene end by 1 base; junction bases not matched to a gene: 9. The CDR3 here is CASSLLMPGTGGTDTQYF. In DNA form, the CDR3 reads TGTGCCAGCAGCTTGCTAATGCCCGGGACAGGGGGCACAGATACGCAGTATTTT. The entire variable domain, with the rest obtained from reference TRBV5-5 and TRBJ2-3, is as follows: DAGVTQSPTHLIKTRGQQVTLRCSPISGHKSVSWYQQVLGQGPQFIFQYYEKEERGRGNFPDRFSARQFPNYSSELNVNALLLGDSALYLCASSLLMPGTGGTDTQYFGPGTRLTVL.

This chain joins TRBV7-3 and TRBJ2-1; 8 bases fit TRBD1. Germline lookup yields CDR1 SGHTA and CDR2 FQGTGA. The ends lost 5 bases at V and 6 bases at J; junction bases unmatched: 3. The CDR3 spans 13 residues. The CDR3 nucleotides are TGTGCCAGCAGCCCAGGGACAGGCAATGAGCAGTTCTTC. This translates into CASSPGTGNEQFF. The full variable domain, completed using reference TRBV7-3 and TRBJ2-1, is GAGVSQTPSNKVTEKGKYVELRCDPISGHTALYWYRQSLGQGPEFLIYFQGTGAADDSGLPNDRFFAVRPEGSVSTLKIQRTERGDSAVYLCASSPGTGNEQFFGPGTRLTVL.

This clone was seen a single time. This chain links TRBV30 with TRBJ2-1; the match to TRBD1 covers 11 bases. This CDR3 contains 13 residues. V shed 4 bases and J 10 bases; nucleotides not matched to a gene: 6. Germline CDR1 is GTSNPN and CDR2 is SVGIG (reference sequence). The DNA for the CDR3 is TGTGCCTGGACCGGGACAGGGGGATGGGAGCAGTTCTTC. Protein sequence: CAWTGTGGWEQFF.

CDR3 DNA sequence: TGTGCCAGCGCGTGGGCATATAGCAATCAGCCCCAGCATTTT. Translating it yields CASAWAYSNQPQHF. The chain is built from TRBV19 and TRBJ1-5; the D is unclear. The V end was cut by 9 bases, the J end by 0 bases, with 12 bases between. Per the germline V gene, CDR1 is LNHDA and CDR2 is SQIVND (reference sequence). The CDR3 is 14 amino acids. The whole variable domain, remainder taken from reference TRBV19 and TRBJ1-5, is DGGITQSPKYLFRKEGQNVTLSCEQNLNHDAMYWYRQDPGQGLRLIYYSQIVNDFQKGDIAEGYSVSREKKESFPLTVTSAQKNPTAFYLCASAWAYSNQPQHFGDGTRLSIL.

This clone was picked up a small number of times. The chain employs TRBV12-5 and TRBJ1-2, with TRBD1 matching 10 bases. Looked up from germline, CDR1 is LGHNT and CDR2 is FRNRAP. The CDR3 is made up of 17 amino acids. The trim removed 5 bases at V and 7 bases at J, leaving 16 bases unmatched. The CDR3: CASGTPGQGTKGGGYTF. The CDR3 nucleotides read TGTGCTAGTGGTACACCGGGACAGGGGACTAAGGGGGGTGGCTACACCTTC.

V usage is TRBV7-9 and J usage is TRBJ2-4; 8 nucleotides agree with TRBD2. The J segment lost 8 bases and the V segment lost 6 bases, leaving 0 bases of the junction unmatched. The CDR3 contains 11 residues. Germline-derived CDR1 and CDR2 are SEHNR and FQNEAQ (reference sequence). The CDR3 loop reads CASRRGDIQYF. The DNA of the CDR3 is TGTGCCAGCAGGCGGGGGGACATTCAGTACTTC.

This chain joins TRBV4-1 and TRBJ2-7; 10 nucleotides line up with TRBD2. V was pared by 1 base and J by 4 bases, with 10 bases of the junction left unmatched. The CDR3 loop spans 17 amino acids. Germline assignment: CDR1 MGHRA and CDR2 YSYEKL. This chain's CDR3 is CASSQASSGRTLYEQYF. As DNA, the CDR3 is TGCGCCAGCAGCCAAGCGTCTAGCGGGAGAACACTTTACGAGCAGTACTTC.

The sample holds one count of this clone. The chain carries TRBV5-1 and TRBJ2-2; D uncertain. Per germline, CDR1 SGHRS and CDR2 YFSETQ. The CDR3 has 15 residues. The V end was cut by 2 bases, the J end by 0 bases, with 8 bases between. Written as DNA, the CDR3 is TGCGCCAGCAGCTTAAACAGTGCGAACACCGGGGAGCTGTTTTTT. This encodes CASSLNSANTGELFF.

The rearrangement uses TRBV21-1 and TRBJ1-1; the table's D call of TRBD1 was not tested on the DNA. TRBV21-1 is a known pseudogene. CDR3 size: 17 residues. This chain's CDR3 is CASRLKSGRGTNTEAFF. The CDR3, as DNA: TGTGCCAGCAGATTGAAGAGCGGCAGGGGGACGAACACTGAAGCTTTCTTT.

A few counts support this clone. The gene calls are TRBV23-1 and TRBJ2-7; D ambiguous. TRBV23-1 is an ORF for which the function is uncertain. With 7 bases removed from V and 6 bases from J, the gap between germline ends came to 10 bases. This CDR3 has 11 amino acids. CDR3 DNA sequence: TGCGCCAGCATTCGAGTCGCCGAGCAGTACTTC. It translates to CASIRVAEQYF.

The chain couples TRBV29-1 to TRBJ2-7, with 9 bases identical to TRBD2. The length of the CDR3 is 16 residues. The trim removed 4 bases at V and 0 bases at J, leaving 10 bases unmatched. The V gene's germline CDR1 is SQVTM and CDR2 ANQGSEA. CDR3 nucleotides: TGCAGCGTTGTGGGTAGCGGGAGCCTCATCTCCTACGAGCAGTACTTC. Protein: CSVVGSGSLISYEQYF.